This entry concerns a single TCR beta chain. Its matching antigen is unknown. This sample was taken from a study of post-analysis software for immune sequencing data. Study-level findings and limits: With TRBV5-6, TRBV5-1 and TRBV20-1 included, 5 or 6 TRBV segments were more frequent in patients than in controls. Samples prepared in the same batch strongly co-clustered by F measure.

This CDR3 contains 15 residues. Trimming cost V 5 bases and J 3 bases, with 17 bases left between them. In germline, CDR1 is SEHNR, CDR2 FQNEAQ (reference sequence). TCR beta cDNA libraries included unique molecular identifiers. From the PCR reads, TCRdb called clonotypes with MiXCR, one entry per CDR3 protein. The repertoire holds 650,000 to 850,000 distinct CDR3 sequences, approximately 50% seen once, with 4.6% in the top ten. Sequenced sample: blood. The source of this sequence is a girl aged 10 to 17 with multiple sclerosis. The chain links TRBV7-9 to TRBJ2-7; perhaps TRBD1 as D (6 bases). The CDR3 sequence is CASSPQMRGGYEQYF. CDR3 sequence (DNA): TGTGCCAGCAGCCCCCAAATGCGAGGGGGCTACGAGCAGTACTTC.